The rows below give T cell receptor beta chains drawn from one sample of a study of cytomegalovirus exposure and HLA in healthy donors. Libraries were prepared by immunoSEQ multiplex PCR; TCRdb keeps only in-frame clonotypes and omits some of them. The repertoire holds 100,000 to 120,000 clones, with around 15% as singletons. Sequencing was carried out using PBMCs. Every receptor here comes from a female donor in good health and CMV-seronegative. Both conserved end residues are part of each CDR3. The D gene is left open where the match is weak. The size entry is marked missing in some rows and otherwise reads once, few, many or a size class.

D	V	size	J	DNA	CDR3
TRBD1	TRBV19	few	TRBJ1-5	TGTGCCAGCGGACAGGGGGCTAATCAGCCCCAGCATTTT	CASGQGANQPQHF
TRBD2	TRBV27	.	TRBJ2-1	TGTGCCAGTTTGACAAGCGGGAGCCCCTACAATGAGCAGTTCTTC	CASLTSGSPYNEQFF
.	TRBV7-9	.	TRBJ2-5	TGTGCCAGCAGCTTAGCGCACAGGCAAGAGACCCAGTACTTC	CASSLAHRQETQYF
TRBD2	TRBV10-3	few	TRBJ2-1	TGTGCCATCAGTGACCCCCTGGGACTACATAATGAGCAGTTCTTC	CAISDPLGLHNEQFF
TRBD2	TRBV7-9	few	TRBJ2-1	TGTGCCAGCAGCCCGTTGACTAGCACCTCCTACAATGAGCAGTTCTTC	CASSPLTSTSYNEQFF
.	TRBV6-5	few	TRBJ2-7	TGTGCCAGCAGTACCCGGGACAACTACGAGCAGTACTTC	CASSTRDNYEQYF
.	TRBV5-1	.	TRBJ2-1	TGCGCCAGCAGCTGGCGGGCCTCCCGACGGTTTGAGCAGTTCTTC	CASSWRASRRFEQFF
TRBD2	TRBV27	.	TRBJ2-2	TGTGCCAGCAGTTCTACCACTAGCGGGGGGGCGACCGGGGAGCTGTTTTTT	CASSSTTSGGATGELFF
TRBD1	TRBV29-1	.	TRBJ2-7	TGCAGCGTCTCCGGGACAGGCTCCTACGAGCAGTACTTC	CSVSGTGSYEQYF
TRBD1	TRBV10-1	.	TRBJ2-7	TGCGCCAGCAGTGAGGGGACCGGGACAGGGGCCAACGAGCAGTACTTC	CASSEGTGTGANEQYF
TRBD1	TRBV9	.	TRBJ1-1	TGTGCCAGCAGCGCGGGACAGGGGGCCAACACTGAAGCTTTCTTT	CASSAGQGANTEAFF
TRBD1	TRBV19	few	TRBJ2-2	TGTGCCAGTAGTGAATCGGACAGGGTGGTCGGGGAGCTGTTTTTT	CASSESDRVVGELFF
.	TRBV6-4	.	TRBJ1-1	TGTGCCAGCAGTAGCTCTGAGGGAACTGAAGCTTTCTTT	CASSSSEGTEAFF
.	TRBV19	once	TRBJ2-2	TGTGCCACCGCGGGTTTCGGGGAGCTGTTTTTT	CATAGFGELFF
.	TRBV6-5	many	TRBJ1-1	TGTGCCAGCAGTTACGAGAAACTTTCCGAAGCTTTCTTT	CASSYEKLSEAFF